The TCR beta chain under discussion was sequenced for a study of shared clonotypes between healthy human individuals. This CDR3 spans 14 amino acids. The V gene lost 5 bases and the J gene lost 4 bases, with 14 bases spanning the gap. CDR1 is PRHDT, CDR2 FYEKMQ, per germline (reference sequence). Measured with immunoSEQ multiplex PCR; TCRdb has only the in-frame clones, and not every one. Of over 850,000 clones detected, 78% appear once; the ten largest clones hold about 0.52%. Sequencing used memory CD4+ T cells from PBMCs. The subset was: CD45RA-negative fraction. This chain uses TRBV13 with TRBJ1-2; D ambiguous. The clonotype was recovered from a man younger than 30 in good health. Some clones in this sample may be carry-over from other donors' samples. CDR3 loop: CASSTSQNPYGYTF. The CDR3 DNA reads TGTGCCAGCAGCACTTCACAGAACCCCTATGGCTACACCTTC.